These 7 T cell receptor beta chains came from one sample sequenced in a study of blood T cells in healthy people across ages. Combining a sample-barcoded 5' primer with a J-beta primer mix, a second PCR ran for roughly 6 to 12 cycles. TCRdb ran MiXCR on the 5' RACE reads and lists one entry per CDR3 protein. The sample has around 790,000 distinct CDR3 sequences; under 45% are singletons. Source material: blood. The receptors here all came from a man in his sixties in good health.

This clonotype was observed a handful of times. V gene TRBV28 combines with J gene TRBJ1-4; D remains ambiguous. Deletions cut 6 bases from V and 5 bases from J, with 13 bases between. CDR1 MDHEN and CDR2 SYDVKM come from the germline V gene. The CDR3 runs 14 residues. The CDR3 sequence: CASSFRTTNEKLFF. CDR3 DNA: TGTGCCAGCAGCTTTCGGACCACGAATGAAAAACTGTTTTTT.

V gene TRBV6-2 or TRBV6-3 combines with J gene TRBJ2-1; D is possibly TRBD2 (5 bases). The J call may be incorrect, as the DNA end agrees better with TRBJ2-7. This CDR3 spans 15 amino acids. Germline V gives CDR1 MNHEY, CDR2 SVGEGT. The CDR3 region is CASSRYGGRGYEQYF. The CDR3 nucleotides are TGTGCCAGCAGCCGATATGGCGGGCGAGGCTACGAGCAGTACTTC.

This rearrangement joins TRBV20-1 to TRBJ2-7; 10 positions match TRBD2. The CDR3 extends over 15 amino acids. In germline, CDR1 is DFQATT, CDR2 SNEGSKA (reference sequence). Unmatched junction bases numbered 7, after V lost 3 bases and J lost 2 bases. CDR3 region: CSASPGTSVTYEQYF. In nucleotides, the CDR3 is TGCAGTGCTAGCCCCGGGACTAGCGTCACCTACGAGCAGTACTTC.

This clonotype was detected ten times or more. The genes are TRBV10-3 and TRBJ2-6; no clear D. V lost 8 bases to trimming and J lost 0 bases, with 14 bases between them. Germline V gives CDR1 ENHRY, CDR2 SYGVKD. This CDR3 is built from 16 residues. In DNA form, the CDR3 reads TGTGCCATCGGGGATATGTCAGCCTCTGGGGCCAACGTCCTGACTTTC. It is translated as CAIGDMSASGANVLTF.

Details on this clonotype: This may be a read error: a much more frequent sequence differs by one nucleotide. V gene TRBV6-2 or TRBV6-3 combines with J gene TRBJ2-7; D is unclear. This CDR3 has 12 amino acids. Deletions cut 10 bases from V and 3 bases from J, with 13 bases between. Germline loops: CDR1 MNHEY, CDR2 SVGEGT. CDR3 protein: CANTVGIYEQYF. In DNA, the CDR3 is TGTGCCAACACGGTGGGTATCTACGAGCAGTACTTC.

Of note for this clonotype: Germline is not matched at one junction end, which may reflect a read error. The V and J genes are TRBV9 and TRBJ2-3, with 10 bases identical to TRBD1. Germline CDR1 reads SGDLS; CDR2 reads YYNGEE. CDR3 length: 16 amino acids. CDR3 coding DNA: TGTGCCAGCAGCCCCCGGGACAGGGGATCCGCAGATACGCGGTATTTT. Its protein product is CASSPRDRGSADTRYF.

The chain recombines TRBV4-3 with TRBJ2-4; D may correspond to TRBD1 or TRBD2 (5 bases each). From germline, CDR1 is LGHNA and CDR2 YSLEER. Trimming left V 4 bases short and J 6 bases short, with 13 bases between. This CDR3 contains 14 residues. CDR3: CASSPGTPSNIQYF. The CDR3 DNA is TGCGCCAGCAGCCCAGGGACCCCATCAAACATTCAGTACTTC.